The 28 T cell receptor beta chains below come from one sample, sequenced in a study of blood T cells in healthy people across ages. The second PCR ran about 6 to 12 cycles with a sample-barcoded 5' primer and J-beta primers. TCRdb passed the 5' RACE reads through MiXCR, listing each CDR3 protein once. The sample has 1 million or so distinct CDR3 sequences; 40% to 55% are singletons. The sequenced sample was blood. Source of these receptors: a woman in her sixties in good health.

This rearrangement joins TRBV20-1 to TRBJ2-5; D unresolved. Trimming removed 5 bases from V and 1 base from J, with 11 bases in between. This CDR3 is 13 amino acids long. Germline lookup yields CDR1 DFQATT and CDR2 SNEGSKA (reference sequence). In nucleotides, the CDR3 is TGCAGTGCTGGGAAATCGACCCAAGAGACCCAGTACTTC. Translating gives CSAGKSTQETQYF.

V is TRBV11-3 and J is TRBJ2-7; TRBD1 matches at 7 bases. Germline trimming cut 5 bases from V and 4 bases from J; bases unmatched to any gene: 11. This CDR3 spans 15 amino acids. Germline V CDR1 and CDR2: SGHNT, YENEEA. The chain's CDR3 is CASSLGQVGGYEQYF. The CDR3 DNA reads TGTGCCAGCAGCCTAGGACAGGTCGGTGGGTACGAGCAGTACTTC.

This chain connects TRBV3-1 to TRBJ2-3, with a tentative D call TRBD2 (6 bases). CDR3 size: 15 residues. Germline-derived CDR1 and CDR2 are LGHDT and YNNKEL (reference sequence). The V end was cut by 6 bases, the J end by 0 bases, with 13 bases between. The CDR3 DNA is TGTGCCAGCAGTACAAGACTAGACAGCACAGATACGCAGTATTTT. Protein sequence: CASSTRLDSTDTQYF.

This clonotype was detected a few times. The CDR3 nucleotides are TGTGCCAGCAGTATCGGGAGTACGGACGAGCAGTACTTC. Protein: CASSIGSTDEQYF. The chain has TRBV6-2 or TRBV6-3 and TRBJ2-7; D perhaps matches TRBD2 (6 bases). In germline, CDR1 is MNHEY, CDR2 SVGEGT. V dropped 5 bases and J dropped 5 bases, with 13 bases sitting between them. CDR3 length equals 13 residues.

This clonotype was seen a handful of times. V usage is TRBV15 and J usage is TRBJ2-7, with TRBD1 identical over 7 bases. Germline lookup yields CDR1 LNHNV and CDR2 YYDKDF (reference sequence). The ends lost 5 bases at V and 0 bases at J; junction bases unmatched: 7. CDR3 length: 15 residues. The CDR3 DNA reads TGTGCCACCAGCTCCCGGGACAGATCCTCCTACGAGCAGTACTTC. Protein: CATSSRDRSSYEQYF.

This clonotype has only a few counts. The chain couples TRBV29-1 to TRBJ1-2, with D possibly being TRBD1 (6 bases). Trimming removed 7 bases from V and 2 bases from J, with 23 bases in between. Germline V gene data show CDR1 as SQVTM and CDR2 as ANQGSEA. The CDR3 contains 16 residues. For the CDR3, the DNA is TGCAGCGCCCCCGGACAGTTGCCGGAAACCAACTATGGCTACACCTTC. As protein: CSAPGQLPETNYGYTF.

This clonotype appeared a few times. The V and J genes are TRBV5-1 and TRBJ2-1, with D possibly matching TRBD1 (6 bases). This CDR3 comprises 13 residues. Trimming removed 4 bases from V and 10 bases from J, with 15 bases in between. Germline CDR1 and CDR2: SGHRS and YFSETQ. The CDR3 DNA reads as TGCGCCAGCAGCCGGGACACCACCGAAGAGCAGTTCTTC. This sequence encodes CASSRDTTEEQFF. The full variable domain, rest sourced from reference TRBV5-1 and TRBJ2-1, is KAGVTQTPRYLIKTRGQQVTLSCSPISGHRSVSWYQQTPGQGLQFLFEYFSETQRNKGNFPGRFSGRQFSNSRSEMNVSTLELGDSALYLCASSRDTTEEQFFGPGTRLTVL.

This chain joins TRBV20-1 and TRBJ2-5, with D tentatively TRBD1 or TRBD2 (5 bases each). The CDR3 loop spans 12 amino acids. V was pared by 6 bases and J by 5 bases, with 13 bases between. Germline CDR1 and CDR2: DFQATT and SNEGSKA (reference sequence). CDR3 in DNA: TGCAGTGCCCCGGGACCGGTGGAGACCCAGTACTTC. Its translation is CSAPGPVETQYF.

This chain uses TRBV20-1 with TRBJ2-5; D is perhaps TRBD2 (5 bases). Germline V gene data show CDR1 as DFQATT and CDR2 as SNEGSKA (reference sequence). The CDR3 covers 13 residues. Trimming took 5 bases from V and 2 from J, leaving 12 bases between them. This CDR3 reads CSARADPQETQYF. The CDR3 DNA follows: TGCAGTGCTCGAGCGGACCCGCAAGAGACCCAGTACTTC.

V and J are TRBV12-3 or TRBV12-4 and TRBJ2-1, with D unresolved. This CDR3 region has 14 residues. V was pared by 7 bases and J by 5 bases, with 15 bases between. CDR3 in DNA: TGTGCCAGCACCCTTGGCCATGGGGACAATGAGCAGTTCTTC. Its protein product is CASTLGHGDNEQFF.

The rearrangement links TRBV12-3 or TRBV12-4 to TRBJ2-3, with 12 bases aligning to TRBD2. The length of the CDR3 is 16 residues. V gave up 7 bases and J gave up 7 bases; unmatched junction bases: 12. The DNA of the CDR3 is TGTGCCAGCACTCCCGCGACTAGCGGGAGTAGTTATACGCAGTATTTT. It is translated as CASTPATSGSSYTQYF.

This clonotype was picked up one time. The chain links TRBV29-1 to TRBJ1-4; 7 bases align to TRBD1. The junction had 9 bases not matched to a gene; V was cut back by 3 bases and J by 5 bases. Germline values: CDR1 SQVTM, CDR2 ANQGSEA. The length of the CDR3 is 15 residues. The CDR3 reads CSVDGITGANEKLFF. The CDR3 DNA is TGCAGCGTTGACGGCATCACAGGGGCCAATGAAAAACTGTTTTTT. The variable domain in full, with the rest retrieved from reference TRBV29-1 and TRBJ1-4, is SAVISQKPSRDICQRGTSLTIQCQVDSQVTMMFWYRQQPGQSLTLIATANQGSEATYESGFVIDKFPISRPNLTFSTLTVSNMSPEDSSIYLCSVDGITGANEKLFFGSGTQLSVL.

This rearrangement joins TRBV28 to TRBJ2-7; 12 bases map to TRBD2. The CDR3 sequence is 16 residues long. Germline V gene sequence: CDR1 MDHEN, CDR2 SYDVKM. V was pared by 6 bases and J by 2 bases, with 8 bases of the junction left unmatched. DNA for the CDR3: TGTGCCAGCAGGACCCTAGCGGGAGGGCCGACCTACGAGCAGTACTTC. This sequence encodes CASRTLAGGPTYEQYF.

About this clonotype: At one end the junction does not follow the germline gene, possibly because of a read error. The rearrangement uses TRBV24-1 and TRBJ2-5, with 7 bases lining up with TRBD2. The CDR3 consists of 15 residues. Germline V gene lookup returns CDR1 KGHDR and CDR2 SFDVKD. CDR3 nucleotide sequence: TGTGCCACCAGTGCGCGGGAGAAATTCGGAGAGACCCGGTACTTC. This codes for CATSAREKFGETRYF.

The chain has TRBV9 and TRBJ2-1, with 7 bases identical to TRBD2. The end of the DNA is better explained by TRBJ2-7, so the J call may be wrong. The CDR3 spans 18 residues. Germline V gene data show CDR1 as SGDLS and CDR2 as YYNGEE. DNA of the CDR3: TGTGCCAGCAGCGTAGTCGACGGGAGGATTAGGAACTACAATGAGCAGTACTTC. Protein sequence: CASSVVDGRIRNYNEQYF.

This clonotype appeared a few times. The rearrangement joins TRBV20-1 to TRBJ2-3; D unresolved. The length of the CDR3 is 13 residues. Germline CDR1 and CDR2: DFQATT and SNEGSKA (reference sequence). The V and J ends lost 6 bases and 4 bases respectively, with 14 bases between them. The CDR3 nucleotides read TGCAGTGCAACGACTGACAAGTCAGATACGCAGTATTTT. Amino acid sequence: CSATTDKSDTQYF.

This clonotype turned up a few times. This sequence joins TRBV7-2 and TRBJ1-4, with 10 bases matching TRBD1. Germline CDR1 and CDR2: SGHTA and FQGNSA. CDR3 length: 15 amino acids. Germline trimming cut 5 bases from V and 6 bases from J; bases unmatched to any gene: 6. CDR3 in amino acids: CASSRRQGADEKLFF. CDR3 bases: TGTGCCAGCAGCCGGCGACAGGGGGCGGATGAAAAACTGTTTTTT.

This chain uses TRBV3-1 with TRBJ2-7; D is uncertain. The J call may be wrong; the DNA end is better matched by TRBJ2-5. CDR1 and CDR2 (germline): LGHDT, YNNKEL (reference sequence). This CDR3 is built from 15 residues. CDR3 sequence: CASSQVGGPGSTQYF. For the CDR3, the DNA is TGTGCCAGCAGCCAAGTTGGCGGCCCCGGGTCGACCCAGTACTTC.

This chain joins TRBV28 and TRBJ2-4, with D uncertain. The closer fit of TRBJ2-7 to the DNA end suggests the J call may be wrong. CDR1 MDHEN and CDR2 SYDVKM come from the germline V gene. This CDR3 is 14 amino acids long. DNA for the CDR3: TGTGCCAGCAGTCCTACCACCGAGAAATACGAGCAGTACTTC. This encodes CASSPTTEKYEQYF.

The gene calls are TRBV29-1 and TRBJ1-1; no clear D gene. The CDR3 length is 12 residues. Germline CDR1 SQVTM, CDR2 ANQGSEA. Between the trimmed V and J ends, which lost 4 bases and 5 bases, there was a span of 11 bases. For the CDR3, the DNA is TGCAGCGTTGTCGGTGGTGATACTGAAGCTTTCTTT. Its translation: CSVVGGDTEAFF.

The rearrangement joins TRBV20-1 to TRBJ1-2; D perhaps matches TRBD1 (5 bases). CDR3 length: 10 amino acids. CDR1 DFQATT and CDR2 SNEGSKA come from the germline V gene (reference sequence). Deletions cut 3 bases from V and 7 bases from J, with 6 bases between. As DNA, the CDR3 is TGCAGTGCTAGCGGGGGTGGCTACACCTTC. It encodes CSASGGGYTF.

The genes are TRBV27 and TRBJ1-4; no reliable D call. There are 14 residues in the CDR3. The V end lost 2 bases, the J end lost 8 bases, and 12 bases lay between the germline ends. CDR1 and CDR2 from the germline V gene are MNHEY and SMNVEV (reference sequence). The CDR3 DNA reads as TGTGCCAGCAGTTTACGGGTCGTCCCAGAAAAACTGTTTTTT. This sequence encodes CASSLRVVPEKLFF.

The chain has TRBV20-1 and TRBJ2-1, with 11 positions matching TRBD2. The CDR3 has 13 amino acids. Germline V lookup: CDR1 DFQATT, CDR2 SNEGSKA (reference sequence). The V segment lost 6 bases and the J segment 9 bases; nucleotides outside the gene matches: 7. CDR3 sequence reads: CSARLAGGREQFF. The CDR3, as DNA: TGCAGTGCCCGTCTAGCGGGAGGCCGTGAGCAGTTCTTC.

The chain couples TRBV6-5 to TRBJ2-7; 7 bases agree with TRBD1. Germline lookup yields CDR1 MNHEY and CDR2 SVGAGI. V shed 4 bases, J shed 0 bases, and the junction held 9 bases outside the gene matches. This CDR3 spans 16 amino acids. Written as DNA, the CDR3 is TGTGCCAGCAGTTCTCCGATACAGGGGAGCTCCTACGAGCAGTACTTC. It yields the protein CASSSPIQGSSYEQYF.

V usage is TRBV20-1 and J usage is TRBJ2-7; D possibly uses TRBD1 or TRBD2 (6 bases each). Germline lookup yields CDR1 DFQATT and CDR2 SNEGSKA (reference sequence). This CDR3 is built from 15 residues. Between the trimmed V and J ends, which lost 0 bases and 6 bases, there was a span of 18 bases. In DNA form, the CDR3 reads TGCAGTGCTAGAGATAACGGAGAGGGGGGCCTCGAGCAGTACTTC. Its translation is CSARDNGEGGLEQYF.

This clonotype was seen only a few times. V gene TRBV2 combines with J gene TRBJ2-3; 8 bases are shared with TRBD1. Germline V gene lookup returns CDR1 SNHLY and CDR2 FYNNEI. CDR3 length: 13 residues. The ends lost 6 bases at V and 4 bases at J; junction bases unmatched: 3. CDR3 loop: CASSRGQADTQYF. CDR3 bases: TGTGCCAGCAGCAGGGGGCAGGCAGATACGCAGTATTTT.

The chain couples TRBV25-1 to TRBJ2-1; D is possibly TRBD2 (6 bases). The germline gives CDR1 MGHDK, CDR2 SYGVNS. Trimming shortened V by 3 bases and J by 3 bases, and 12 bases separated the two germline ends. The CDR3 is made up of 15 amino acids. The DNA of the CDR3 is TGTGCCAGCAGTGATCGGCCGGGAGACTACAATGAGCAGTTCTTC. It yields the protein CASSDRPGDYNEQFF. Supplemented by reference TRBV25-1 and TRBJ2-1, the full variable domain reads EADIYQTPRYLVIGTGKKITLECSQTMGHDKMYWYQQDPGMELHLIHYSYGVNSTEKGDLSSESTVSRIRTEHFPLTLESARPSHTSQYLCASSDRPGDYNEQFFGPGTRLTVL.

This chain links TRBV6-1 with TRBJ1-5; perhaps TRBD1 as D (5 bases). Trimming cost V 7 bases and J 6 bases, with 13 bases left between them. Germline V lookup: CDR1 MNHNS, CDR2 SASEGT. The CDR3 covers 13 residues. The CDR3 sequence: CASNHQGGQPQHF. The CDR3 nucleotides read TGTGCCAGCAACCACCAGGGAGGTCAGCCCCAGCATTTT.